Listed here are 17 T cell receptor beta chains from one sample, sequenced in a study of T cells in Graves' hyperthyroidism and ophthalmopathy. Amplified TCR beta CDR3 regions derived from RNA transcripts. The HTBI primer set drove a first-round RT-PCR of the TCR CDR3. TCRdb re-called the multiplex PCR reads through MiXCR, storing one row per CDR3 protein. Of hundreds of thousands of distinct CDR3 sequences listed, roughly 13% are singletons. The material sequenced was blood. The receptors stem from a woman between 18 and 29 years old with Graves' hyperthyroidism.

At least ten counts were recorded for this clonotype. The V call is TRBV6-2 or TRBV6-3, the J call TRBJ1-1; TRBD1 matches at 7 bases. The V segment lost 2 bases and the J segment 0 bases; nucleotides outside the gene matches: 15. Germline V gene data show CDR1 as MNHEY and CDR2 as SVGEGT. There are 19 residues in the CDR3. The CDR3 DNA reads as TGTGCCAGCAGTTACAACCCCCGCCGACAGGGACCCGTGAACACTGAAGCTTTCTTT. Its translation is CASSYNPRRQGPVNTEAFF.

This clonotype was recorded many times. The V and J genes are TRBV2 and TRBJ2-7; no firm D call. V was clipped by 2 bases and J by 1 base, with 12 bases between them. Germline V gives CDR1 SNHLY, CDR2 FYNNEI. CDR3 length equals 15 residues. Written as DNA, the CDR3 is TGTGCCAGCAGTGAACTTTCCGACTTTTCCTACGAGCAGTACTTC. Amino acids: CASSELSDFSYEQYF.

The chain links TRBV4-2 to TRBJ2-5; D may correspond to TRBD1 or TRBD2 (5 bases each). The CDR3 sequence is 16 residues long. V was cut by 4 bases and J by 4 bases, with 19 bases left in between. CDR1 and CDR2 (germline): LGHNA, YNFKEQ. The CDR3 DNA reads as TGTGCCAGCAGCCCTGGGGCGAGGGAGCTGGGAGAGACCCAGTACTTC. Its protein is CASSPGARELGETQYF.

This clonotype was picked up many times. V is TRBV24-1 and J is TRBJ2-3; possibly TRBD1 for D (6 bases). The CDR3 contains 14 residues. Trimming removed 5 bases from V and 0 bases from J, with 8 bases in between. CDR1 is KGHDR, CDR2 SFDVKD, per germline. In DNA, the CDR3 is TGTGCCACCAGTGGGGACACAAGCACAGATACGCAGTATTTT. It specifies CATSGDTSTDTQYF.

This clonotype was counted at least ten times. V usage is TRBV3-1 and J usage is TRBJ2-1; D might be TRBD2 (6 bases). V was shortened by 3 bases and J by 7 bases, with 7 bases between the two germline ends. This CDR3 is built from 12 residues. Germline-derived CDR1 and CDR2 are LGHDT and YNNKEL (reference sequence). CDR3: CASSQLANEQFF. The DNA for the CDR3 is TGTGCCAGCAGCCAGCTAGCGAATGAGCAGTTCTTC.

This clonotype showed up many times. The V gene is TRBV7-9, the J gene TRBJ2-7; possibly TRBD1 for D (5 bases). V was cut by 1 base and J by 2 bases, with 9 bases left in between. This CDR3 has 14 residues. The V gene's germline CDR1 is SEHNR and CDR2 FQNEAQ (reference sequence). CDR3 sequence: CASSLEGRAYEQYF. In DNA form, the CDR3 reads TGTGCCAGCAGCTTAGAAGGCAGGGCCTACGAGCAGTACTTC.

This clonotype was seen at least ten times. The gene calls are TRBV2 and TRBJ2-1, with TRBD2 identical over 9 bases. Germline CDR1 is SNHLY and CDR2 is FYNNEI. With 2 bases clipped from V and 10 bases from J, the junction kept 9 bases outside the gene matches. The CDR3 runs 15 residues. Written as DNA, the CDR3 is TGTGCCAGCAGTGAAAAAGCGGGGGGCCTAGGGGAGCAGTTCTTC. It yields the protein CASSEKAGGLGEQFF.

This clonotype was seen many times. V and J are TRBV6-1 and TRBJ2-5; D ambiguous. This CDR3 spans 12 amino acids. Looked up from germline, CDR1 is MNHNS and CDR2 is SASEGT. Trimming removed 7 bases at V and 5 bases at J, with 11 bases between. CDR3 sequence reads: CASTGVLETQYF. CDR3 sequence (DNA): TGTGCCAGCACTGGCGTTTTGGAGACCCAGTACTTC.

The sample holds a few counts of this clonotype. The CDR3: CASSSGSLAGELFF. DNA of the CDR3: TGTGCCAGCAGTTCCGGGAGTTTGGCCGGGGAGCTGTTTTTT. V gene TRBV27 combines with J gene TRBJ2-2, with a possible D match to TRBD2 (6 bases). V was shortened by 4 bases and J by 6 bases, with 12 bases between the two germline ends. This CDR3 contains 14 residues. Germline CDR1 is MNHEY and CDR2 is SMNVEV (reference sequence).

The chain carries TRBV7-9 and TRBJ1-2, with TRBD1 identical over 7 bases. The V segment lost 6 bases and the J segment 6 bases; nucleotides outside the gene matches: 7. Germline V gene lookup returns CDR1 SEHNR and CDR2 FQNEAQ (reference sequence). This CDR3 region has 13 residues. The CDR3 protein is CASRATGDNGYTF. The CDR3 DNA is TGTGCCAGCAGAGCAACAGGGGATAATGGCTACACCTTC.

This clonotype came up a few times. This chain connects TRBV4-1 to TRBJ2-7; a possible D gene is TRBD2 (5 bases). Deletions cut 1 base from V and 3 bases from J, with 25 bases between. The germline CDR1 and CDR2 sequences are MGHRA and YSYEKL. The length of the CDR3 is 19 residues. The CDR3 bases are TGCGCCAGCAGCCAAGCCAACGTGCCCAGCGGTAGTTTCGACTACGAGCAGTACTTC. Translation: CASSQANVPSGSFDYEQYF.

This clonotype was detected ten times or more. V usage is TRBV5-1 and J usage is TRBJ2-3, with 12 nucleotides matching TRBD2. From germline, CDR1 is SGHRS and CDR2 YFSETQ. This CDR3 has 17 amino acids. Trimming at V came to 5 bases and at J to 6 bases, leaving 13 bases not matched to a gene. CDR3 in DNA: TGCGCCAGCAGTTCGGGACTAGCGGGCCCAGGGGCGGATACGCAGTATTTT. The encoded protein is CASSSGLAGPGADTQYF.

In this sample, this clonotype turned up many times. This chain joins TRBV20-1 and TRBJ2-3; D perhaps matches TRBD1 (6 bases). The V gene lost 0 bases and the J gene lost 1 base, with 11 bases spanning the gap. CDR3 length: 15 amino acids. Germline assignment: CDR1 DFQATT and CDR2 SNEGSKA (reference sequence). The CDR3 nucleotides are TGCAGTGCTAGAGATCCGAACAGGGGCACAGATACGCAGTATTTT. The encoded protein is CSARDPNRGTDTQYF.

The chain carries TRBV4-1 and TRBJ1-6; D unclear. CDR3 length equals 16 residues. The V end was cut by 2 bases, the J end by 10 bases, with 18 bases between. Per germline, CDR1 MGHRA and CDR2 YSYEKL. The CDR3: CASSQRMDGIASPLHF. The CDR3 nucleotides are TGCGCCAGCAGCCAACGCATGGACGGAATAGCCTCACCCCTCCACTTT.

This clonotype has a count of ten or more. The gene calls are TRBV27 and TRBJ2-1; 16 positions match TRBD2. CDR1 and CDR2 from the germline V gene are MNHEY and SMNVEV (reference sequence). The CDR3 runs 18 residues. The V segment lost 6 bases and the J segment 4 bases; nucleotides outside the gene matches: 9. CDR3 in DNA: TGTGCCAGCAGGAGAGGGGGACTAGCGGGGGGGGGGTACAATGAGCAGTTCTTC. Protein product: CASRRGGLAGGGYNEQFF.

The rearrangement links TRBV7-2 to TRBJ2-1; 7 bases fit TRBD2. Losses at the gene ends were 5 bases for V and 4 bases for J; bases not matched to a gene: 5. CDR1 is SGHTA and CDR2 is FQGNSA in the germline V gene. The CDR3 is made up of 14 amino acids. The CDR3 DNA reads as TGTGCCAGCAGCCCCCCGGGACTATACAATGAGCAGTTCTTC. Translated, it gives CASSPPGLYNEQFF. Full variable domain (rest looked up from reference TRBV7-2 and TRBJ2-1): GAGVSQSPSNKVTEKGKDVELRCDPISGHTALYWYRQSLGQGLEFLIYFQGNSAPDKSGLPSDRFSAERTGGSVSTLTIQRTQQEDSAVYLCASSPPGLYNEQFFGPGTRLTVL.

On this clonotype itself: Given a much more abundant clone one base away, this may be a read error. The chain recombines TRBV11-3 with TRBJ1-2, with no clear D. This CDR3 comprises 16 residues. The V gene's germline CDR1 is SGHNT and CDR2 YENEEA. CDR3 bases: TGTGCCAGCAGCTTAGGGCGAGAGGAGGCTAACTATGACTACACCTTC. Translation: CASSLGREEANYDYTF.